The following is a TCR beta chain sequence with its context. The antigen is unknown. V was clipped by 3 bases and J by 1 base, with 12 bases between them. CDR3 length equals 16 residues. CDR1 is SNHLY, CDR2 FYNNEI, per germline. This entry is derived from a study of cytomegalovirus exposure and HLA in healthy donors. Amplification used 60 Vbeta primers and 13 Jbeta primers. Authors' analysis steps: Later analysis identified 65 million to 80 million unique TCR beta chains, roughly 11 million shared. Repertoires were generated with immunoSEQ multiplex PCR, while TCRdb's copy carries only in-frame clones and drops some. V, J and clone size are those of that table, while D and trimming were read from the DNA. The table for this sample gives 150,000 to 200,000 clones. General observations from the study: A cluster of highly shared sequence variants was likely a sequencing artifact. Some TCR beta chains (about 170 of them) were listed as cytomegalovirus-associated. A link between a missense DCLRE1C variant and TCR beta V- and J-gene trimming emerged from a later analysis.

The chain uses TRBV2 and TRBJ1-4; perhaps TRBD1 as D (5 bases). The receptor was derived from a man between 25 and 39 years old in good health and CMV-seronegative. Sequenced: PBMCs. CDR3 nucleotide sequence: TGTGCCAGCAGTGATACGGGAGGGGTAACTAATGAAAAACTGTTTTTT. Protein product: CASSDTGGVTNEKLFF. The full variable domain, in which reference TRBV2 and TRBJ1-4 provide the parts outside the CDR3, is EPEVTQTPSHQVTQMGQEVILRCVPISNHLYFYWYRQILGQKVEFLVSFYNNEISEKSEIFDDQFSVERPDGSNFTLKIRSTKLEDSAMYFCASSDTGGVTNEKLFFGSGTQLSVL.